The 9 T cell receptor beta chains reported below all come from one sample, sequenced in a study of blood T cell repertoires in COVID-19. Profiling relied on immunoSEQ multiplex PCR, and the TCRdb table lists in-frame clones only, not all of them. The top ten hold around 3.4% of the sample, which has about 220,000 clones, approximately 80% seen once. The sample taken for sequencing was PBMCs or T cells enriched from blood (not recorded which). The source of these receptors is a woman aged 60-75 years who had recovered from COVID-19.

This chain joins TRBV29-1 and TRBJ2-7; D is perhaps TRBD1 (6 bases). Germline values: CDR1 SQVTM, CDR2 ANQGSEA. Trimming removed 1 base at V and 3 bases at J, with 13 bases between. The CDR3 length is 14 residues. CDR3 DNA sequence: TGCAGCGTTGAAGGTTCACAGGGCGGCTACGAGCAGTACTTC. Translation gives CSVEGSQGGYEQYF.

This chain links TRBV29-1 with TRBJ1-2; TRBD1 aligns across 7 bases. This CDR3 is 16 amino acids long. V lost 2 bases to trimming and J lost 3 bases; unmatched junction nucleotides: 12. Germline CDR1 is SQVTM and CDR2 is ANQGSEA. Here the CDR3 reads CSVESTGTTGYYGYTF. For the CDR3, the DNA is TGCAGCGTTGAAAGTACGGGGACGACAGGGTACTATGGCTACACCTTC. The whole variable domain, filled in from reference TRBV29-1 and TRBJ1-2, reads SAVISQKPSRDICQRGTSLTIQCQVDSQVTMMFWYRQQPGQSLTLIATANQGSEATYESGFVIDKFPISRPNLTFSTLTVSNMSPEDSSIYLCSVESTGTTGYYGYTFGSGTRLTVV.

The chain combines TRBV6-1 with TRBJ1-2; the D gene is possibly TRBD1 (6 bases). This CDR3 is built from 15 residues. With 0 bases removed from V and 4 bases from J, the gap between germline ends came to 12 bases. Germline assignment: CDR1 MNHNS and CDR2 SASEGT. The CDR3 nucleotides are TGTGCCAGCAGTGAAGCGCTTCAGGGGAGCTATGGCTACACCTTC. Its translation is CASSEALQGSYGYTF.

The genes are TRBV7-2 and TRBJ2-7; 9 bases align to TRBD2. The CDR3 is made up of 15 amino acids. V lost 4 bases to trimming and J lost 3 bases; unmatched junction nucleotides: 7. Germline V lookup: CDR1 SGHTA, CDR2 FQGNSA. The CDR3 spells CASSYSGGPYYEQYF. CDR3 DNA sequence: TGTGCCAGCAGCTATAGCGGGGGACCATACTACGAGCAGTACTTC. The variable domain in full, completed from reference TRBV7-2 and TRBJ2-7, reads GAGVSQSPSNKVTEKGKDVELRCDPISGHTALYWYRQSLGQGLEFLIYFQGNSAPDKSGLPSDRFSAERTGGSVSTLTIQRTQQEDSAVYLCASSYSGGPYYEQYFGPGTRLTVT.

The V and J genes are TRBV5-1 and TRBJ2-4; TRBD1 matches at 10 bases. Germline loops: CDR1 SGHRS, CDR2 YFSETQ. The CDR3 has 15 amino acids. The V segment lost 3 bases and the J segment 7 bases; nucleotides outside the gene matches: 7. The DNA of the CDR3 is TGCGCCAGCAGCTCCGGACAGGGGGTTATCAACATTCAGTACTTC. It translates to CASSSGQGVINIQYF.

The chain is built from TRBV5-1 and TRBJ2-1, with unresolved D. Trimming stripped 1 base from V and 4 bases from J, with 12 bases between. Germline loops: CDR1 SGHRS, CDR2 YFSETQ. The CDR3 runs to 15 residues. CDR3 residues: CASSLTPGPYNEQFF. In DNA form, the CDR3 reads TGCGCCAGCAGCTTGACCCCTGGGCCGTACAATGAGCAGTTCTTC. Variable domain in full (rest from reference TRBV5-1 and TRBJ2-1): KAGVTQTPRYLIKTRGQQVTLSCSPISGHRSVSWYQQTPGQGLQFLFEYFSETQRNKGNFPGRFSGRQFSNSRSEMNVSTLELGDSALYLCASSLTPGPYNEQFFGPGTRLTVL.

The DNA for the CDR3 is TGTGCCAGTACCCCGGCGTTACGGGCTGAAGCTTTCTTT. It codes for CASTPALRAEAFF. The gene calls are TRBV19 and TRBJ1-1; no firm D call. The CDR3 extends over 13 amino acids. The V and J ends lost 7 bases and 6 bases respectively, with 15 bases between them. From germline, CDR1 is LNHDA and CDR2 SQIVND (reference sequence).

The chain recombines TRBV5-1 with TRBJ2-1; D unresolved. The CDR3 has 15 residues. Germline lookup yields CDR1 SGHRS and CDR2 YFSETQ. Trimming took off 0 bases at V and 2 bases at J, with 9 bases between the two ends. The CDR3 region is CASSLAQNPYNEQFF. CDR3 in DNA: TGCGCCAGCAGCTTGGCCCAGAATCCCTACAATGAGCAGTTCTTC.

The chain uses TRBV7-2 and TRBJ2-1; 8 bases line up with TRBD2. The CDR3 is 14 residues long. Unmatched junction bases numbered 9, after V lost 5 bases and J lost 9 bases. CDR1 and CDR2 from the germline V gene are SGHTA and FQGNSA. CDR3 sequence (DNA): TGTGCCAGCAGCCCCCAAGCTGGGACTAGTGAGCAGTTCTTC. Amino acids: CASSPQAGTSEQFF.